This TCR beta chain stems from a study of blood T cell repertoires in COVID-19. Germline CDR1 LNHDA, CDR2 SQIVND (reference sequence). With 4 bases removed from V and 2 bases from J, the gap between germline ends came to 13 bases. The CDR3 covers 15 residues. Per the original data handling: The authors estimated nucleated cell counts from reference gene primer amplification. The data were produced by immunoSEQ multiplex PCR, yet TCRdb's version contains in-frame clones alone and is incomplete. The DNA gave D and trimming, while V, J and clone size come from that table. The sample contains more than 150,000 clones, around 90% of which appear only once. Individuals aged about 18 to 100 years were recruited from 24 US areas. In assigning cohorts, the study relied on participant-reported clinical history. Either two negative PCRs, clearance, or symptom resolution qualified Cohort 3 donors as recovered.

This TCR was recovered from a woman aged 30 to 39 who had recovered from COVID-19. The chain employs TRBV19 and TRBJ2-3; D not resolved. The sequenced material came from PBMCs or T cells enriched from blood (not recorded which). The DNA of the CDR3 is TGTGCCAGTAGTAATATGGGCCTGAACACAGATACGCAGTATTTT. Translating gives CASSNMGLNTDTQYF.